This T cell receptor beta chain stems from a study of early T cells in non-severe SARS-CoV-2 infection. About the research overall: Sequenced bulk RNA came from whole blood that was unsorted, and chains were unpaired. Overall study results and limits: Missing private and CD4 specificities, VDJdb matching favored anti-spike CD8 responses.

Attached unique molecular identifiers marked individual cDNA molecules. Each CDR3 protein is one row after TCRdb ran MiXCR on the 5' RACE reads. The sample lists 90,000 to 120,000 distinct CDR3 sequences; around 10% were seen once. This clonotype was found many times. Its cognate antigen is unknown. The sequence was obtained from an adult who was a healthcare worker with PCR-confirmed SARS-CoV-2 infection or an uninfected control (not recorded which). The sequenced material came from whole blood.

The CDR3 region has the DNA TGTGCCAGCTCACCATATAGACTAGATTTCTACAATGAGCAGTTCTTC. Encoded protein: CASSPYRLDFYNEQFF. This chain links TRBV18 with TRBJ2-1; D is possibly TRBD2 (6 bases). The CDR3 has 16 amino acids. Germline V gene data show CDR1 as KGHSH and CDR2 as LQKENI. Trimming removed 2 bases at V and 3 bases at J, with 14 bases between.